These T cell receptor beta chains were read from a single sample in a study of a mutant IDH1 vaccine in newly diagnosed glioma. TCRdb keeps only in-frame clones here, not all; method: immunoSEQ multiplex PCR. The repertoire has about 66,000 clones, 86% of them found once; the top ten carry over 2.5%. The sample here was PBMCs, taken from a glioma patient treated with radiotherapy, temozolomide or both. These receptors came from a man aged 25-40 years with glioma. Both conserved end residues are part of each CDR3. The order of the fields is CDR3 protein, CDR3 DNA, D gene, J gene, V gene, clone size. D genes are given only for firm matches. Part of the rows lack a size; the others show once, few, many or a class for expanded clones.

CDR3aa: CASSMLERGYGYTF; CDR3nt: TGTGCCAGTAGTATGTTGGAGAGGGGTTATGGCTACACCTTC; d_gene: -; j_gene: TRBJ1-2; v_gene: TRBV19; abundance: -
CDR3aa: CASRSGTQANTGELFF; CDR3nt: TGTGCCAGCAGATCCGGGACACAAGCGAACACCGGGGAGCTGTTTTTT; d_gene: -; j_gene: TRBJ2-2; v_gene: TRBV27; abundance: once
CDR3aa: CASKASLAKNIQYF; CDR3nt: TGTGCCAGTAAGGCCAGCTTAGCCAAAAACATTCAGTACTTC; d_gene: -; j_gene: TRBJ2-4; v_gene: TRBV19; abundance: -
CDR3aa: CASSLSDGTLSGYTF; CDR3nt: TGTGCCAGCAGTCTATCGGACGGAACGTTGAGTGGCTACACCTTC; d_gene: -; j_gene: TRBJ1-2; v_gene: TRBV28; abundance: few
CDR3aa: CASSLSGQVNTEAFF; CDR3nt: TGTGCCAGCAGCTTATCGGGACAAGTGAACACTGAAGCTTTCTTT; d_gene: -; j_gene: TRBJ1-1; v_gene: TRBV7-9; abundance: -
CDR3aa: CASSLQGGSNQPQHF; CDR3nt: TGTGCCAGCAGCTTACAGGGGGGAAGCAATCAGCCCCAGCATTTT; d_gene: TRBD1; j_gene: TRBJ1-5; v_gene: TRBV7-6; abundance: few
CDR3aa: CASSLFRGNTGELFF; CDR3nt: TGTGCCAGCAGCTTATTCAGGGGGAACACCGGGGAGCTGTTTTTT; d_gene: -; j_gene: TRBJ2-2; v_gene: TRBV7-2; abundance: -
CDR3aa: CASSGPGQEAFF; CDR3nt: TGTGCCAGCTCAGGGCCGGGACAGGAGGCTTTCTTT; d_gene: TRBD1; j_gene: TRBJ1-1; v_gene: TRBV18; abundance: -
CDR3aa: CSAHTNEKLFF; CDR3nt: TGCAGTGCCCATACTAATGAAAAACTGTTTTTT; d_gene: -; j_gene: TRBJ1-4; v_gene: TRBV20-1; abundance: -
CDR3aa: CASSLGKVHEQYF; CDR3nt: TGTGCCAGCAGCCTGGGGAAGGTTCACGAGCAGTACTTC; d_gene: -; j_gene: TRBJ2-7; v_gene: TRBV5-8; abundance: -